These 27 T cell receptor beta chains share one sample of origin, sequenced in a study of blood T cell repertoires in COVID-19. The protocol was immunoSEQ multiplex PCR, while the TCRdb copy is restricted to in-frame clones and leaves out a portion. The table has more than 55,000 clones, 79% seen once; the top ten hold roughly 3.2%. The sequenced material came from peripheral blood. The receptors shown here come from a man in his 60s with acute or convalescent COVID-19.

The chain carries TRBV5-6 and TRBJ1-1, with D perhaps matching TRBD1 (6 bases). V lost 4 bases and J lost 4, with 17 bases in between. Per germline, CDR1 SGHDT and CDR2 YYEEEE. CDR3 length equals 15 residues. The CDR3: CASSPTTGIRTEAFF. CDR3 DNA sequence: TGTGCCAGCAGCCCTACGACAGGAATCCGCACTGAAGCTTTCTTT.

The chain is built from TRBV5-1 and TRBJ2-3; possibly TRBD1 for D (6 bases). V shed 2 bases and J shed 4 bases, with 11 bases lying between them. This CDR3 has 14 residues. CDR1 and CDR2 from the germline V gene are SGHRS and YFSETQ. CDR3 residues: CASSFGQTSDTQYF. The DNA for the CDR3 is TGCGCCAGCAGCTTCGGACAGACCTCAGATACGCAGTATTTT. Complete variable domain (other parts from reference TRBV5-1 and TRBJ2-3): KAGVTQTPRYLIKTRGQQVTLSCSPISGHRSVSWYQQTPGQGLQFLFEYFSETQRNKGNFPGRFSGRQFSNSRSEMNVSTLELGDSALYLCASSFGQTSDTQYFGPGTRLTVL.

The CDR3 sequence is CASRRDSQETQYF. CDR3 coding DNA: TGTGCCAGCCGCAGGGACTCTCAAGAGACCCAGTACTTC. The chain uses TRBV14 and TRBJ2-5; weak D call: TRBD2 (6 bases). The CDR3 sequence is 13 residues long. The V end was cut by 8 bases, the J end by 2 bases, with 12 bases between. Germline V gene sequence: CDR1 SGHDN, CDR2 FVKESK.

This chain links TRBV23-1 with TRBJ2-7; D unclear. TRBV23-1 is an ORF, with its function uncertain. Trimming took 10 bases from V and 3 from J, leaving 10 bases between them. This CDR3 is 11 amino acids long. The chain's CDR3 is CAKFLDYEQYF. For the CDR3, the DNA is TGCGCCAAGTTCTTAGACTACGAGCAGTACTTC.

This clone was seen only once. The genes are TRBV24-1 and TRBJ1-1; no firm D call. Germline V gene data show CDR1 as KGHDR and CDR2 as SFDVKD. The CDR3 totals 13 residues. Between the trimmed V and J ends, which lost 4 bases and 1 base, there was a span of 6 bases. This chain's CDR3 is CATSEGRNTEAFF. CDR3 nucleotide sequence: TGTGCCACCAGTGAGGGGAGGAACACTGAAGCTTTCTTT.

This chain links TRBV28 with TRBJ2-7; the D gene is possibly TRBD1 (6 bases). V gave up 5 bases and J gave up 2 bases, with 16 bases separating them. From germline, CDR1 is MDHEN and CDR2 SYDVKM. The CDR3 totals 15 residues. CDR3 amino acids: CASSVSTGGAYEQYF. DNA for the CDR3: TGTGCCAGCAGTGTCTCGACAGGAGGTGCCTACGAGCAGTACTTC.

This clone occurred many times. V usage is TRBV2 and J usage is TRBJ1-6; weak D call: TRBD1 (5 bases). Trimming removed 1 base at V and 10 bases at J, with 14 bases between. The V gene's germline CDR1 is SNHLY and CDR2 FYNNEI. This CDR3 contains 15 residues. This CDR3 is CASSEGFQGYSPLHF. CDR3 nucleotide sequence: TGTGCCAGCAGTGAAGGGTTTCAGGGTTACTCACCCCTCCACTTT.

The V call is TRBV6-2 or TRBV6-3, the J call TRBJ1-6; 10 nucleotides align to TRBD1. The J segment lost 10 bases and the V segment lost 2 bases, leaving 5 bases of the junction unmatched. Germline V gene data show CDR1 as MNHEY and CDR2 as SVGEGT. The CDR3 has 15 amino acids. CDR3 nucleotides: TGTGCCAGCAGTTACGCTGGGACAGGGGAATCACCCCTCCACTTT. Residues: CASSYAGTGESPLHF.

The chain is built from TRBV30 and TRBJ2-5; TRBD1 matches 7 bases. Germline V lookup: CDR1 GTSNPN, CDR2 SVGIG (reference sequence). V dropped 3 bases and J dropped 5; count of bases not matched to a gene: 6. The CDR3 sequence is 13 residues long. The CDR3 is CAWRDRQRETQYF. The DNA for the CDR3 is TGTGCCTGGAGGGACAGGCAAAGGGAGACCCAGTACTTC.

This rearrangement joins TRBV29-1 to TRBJ1-1; a possible D gene is TRBD1 (6 bases). Germline assignment: CDR1 SQVTM and CDR2 ANQGSEA. V shed 1 base and J shed 3 bases, with 9 bases lying between them. There are 13 residues in the CDR3. The CDR3 coding sequence is TGCAGCGTTGAAGGACAGGACTACACTGAAGCTTTCTTT. Amino acids: CSVEGQDYTEAFF.

This rearrangement joins TRBV10-3 to TRBJ1-1, with D possibly being TRBD1 (6 bases). The CDR3 sequence is 15 residues long. Trimming took off 6 bases at V and 3 bases at J, with 17 bases between the two ends. CDR1 is ENHRY, CDR2 SYGVKD, per germline. This CDR3 reads CAISRDGGQDTEAFF. In nucleotides, the CDR3 is TGTGCCATCAGCCGAGACGGGGGGCAAGACACTGAAGCTTTCTTT.

The V call is TRBV5-1, the J call TRBJ1-1; D perhaps matches TRBD1 (5 bases). Looked up from germline, CDR1 is SGHRS and CDR2 is YFSETQ. This CDR3 has 15 residues. Trimming removed 4 bases from V and 1 base from J, with 14 bases in between. CDR3 loop: CASSAQEFGNTEAFF. DNA for the CDR3: TGCGCCAGCAGCGCACAGGAATTCGGGAACACTGAAGCTTTCTTT.

The genes are TRBV18 and TRBJ2-3; weak D call: TRBD1 (5 bases). CDR1 and CDR2 (germline): KGHSH, LQKENI. V shed 6 bases and J shed 4 bases, with 11 bases lying between them. This CDR3 has 13 amino acids. CDR3 in DNA: TGTGCCAGCTCTCCGGCCAGGGCAGATACGCAGTATTTT. Protein: CASSPARADTQYF. The full variable domain, in which reference TRBV18 and TRBJ2-3 provide the parts outside the CDR3, is NAGVMQNPRHLVRRRGQEARLRCSPMKGHSHVYWYRQLPEEGLKFMVYLQKENIIDESGMPKERFSAEFPKEGPSILRIQQVVRGDSAAYFCASSPARADTQYFGPGTRLTVL.

The chain employs TRBV7-2 and TRBJ2-3; 9 bases line up with TRBD2. This CDR3 comprises 16 residues. J was trimmed by 2 bases and V by 2 bases; bases with no gene match: 5. Germline V lookup: CDR1 SGHTA, CDR2 FQGNSA. The CDR3 spells CASSLQTSGFTDTQYF. DNA of the CDR3: TGTGCCAGCAGCTTACAGACTAGCGGATTCACAGATACGCAGTATTTT.

The chain recombines TRBV9 with TRBJ2-3; the match to TRBD2 covers 14 bases. There are 17 residues in the CDR3. V shed 2 bases, J shed 2 bases, and the junction held 4 bases outside the gene matches. CDR1 SGDLS and CDR2 YYNGEE come from the germline V gene. CDR3 residues: CASSVRTSGGPTDTQYF. CDR3 coding DNA: TGTGCCAGCAGCGTTCGGACTAGCGGGGGGCCCACAGATACGCAGTATTTT.

In its sample, this clone was seen once. The chain employs TRBV5-1 and TRBJ2-5; 11 bases are shared with TRBD2. The CDR3 has 15 amino acids. Germline assignment: CDR1 SGHRS and CDR2 YFSETQ. J gave up 4 bases and V 0 bases, and 2 bases lay outside the gene matches. The CDR3 loop reads CASSLGGLAGETQYF. The CDR3 DNA reads as TGCGCCAGCAGCTTGGGAGGACTAGCGGGAGAGACCCAGTACTTC.

This CDR3 reads CAWGPVSYEQYF. In DNA, the CDR3 is TGTGCCTGGGGGCCAGTCTCCTACGAGCAGTACTTC. This rearrangement joins TRBV30 to TRBJ2-7; D is unresolved. Trimming shortened V by 5 bases and J by 0 bases, and 8 bases separated the two germline ends. The CDR3 contains 12 residues. Germline V lookup: CDR1 GTSNPN, CDR2 SVGIG (reference sequence). Combining the CDR3 with reference TRBV30 and TRBJ2-7 gives the whole variable domain SQTIHQWPATLVQPVGSPLSLECTVEGTSNPNLYWYRQAAGRGLQLLFYSVGIGQISSEVPQNLSASRPQDRQFILSSKKLLLSDSGFYLCAWGPVSYEQYFGPGTRLTVT.

The chain carries TRBV4-1 and TRBJ1-1; D unclear. Germline V gives CDR1 MGHRA, CDR2 YSYEKL. With 1 base removed from V and 0 bases from J, the gap between germline ends came to 12 bases. This CDR3 contains 16 residues. The CDR3 spells CASSQGPRNLNTEAFF. DNA for the CDR3: TGCGCCAGCAGCCAAGGCCCCAGGAACCTGAACACTGAAGCTTTCTTT.

V is TRBV5-8 and J is TRBJ2-1; 7 bases line up with TRBD2. With 1 base clipped from V and 12 bases from J, the junction kept 10 bases outside the gene matches. Looked up from germline, CDR1 is SGHTS and CDR2 is YDEGEE. The length of the CDR3 is 14 residues. The CDR3 DNA sequence: TGTGCCAGCAGCTTGATTGGGTCTGGGGGGGGGCAGTTCTTC. Translating it yields CASSLIGSGGGQFF.

The rearrangement joins TRBV10-3 to TRBJ2-5, with 8 bases that match TRBD2. Unmatched junction bases numbered 18, after V lost 8 bases and J lost 4 bases. Germline CDR1 is ENHRY and CDR2 is SYGVKD. The CDR3 is 17 amino acids. The CDR3 region is CAIALGDPQRGRETQYF. The DNA for the CDR3 is TGTGCCATCGCACTCGGAGATCCTCAGCGGGGGCGAGAGACCCAGTACTTC.

The chain joins TRBV6-1 to TRBJ1-5; maybe TRBD1 (6 bases). In germline, CDR1 is MNHNS, CDR2 SASEGT. Trimming pared 0 bases from V and 2 bases from J, leaving 14 bases between. This CDR3 spans 17 amino acids. Written as DNA, the CDR3 is TGTGCCAGCAGTGAAGCCCGCGGGGGCTTTGGCAATCAGCCCCAGCATTTT. Its protein is CASSEARGGFGNQPQHF.

The chain has TRBV14 and TRBJ2-2, with a possible D match to TRBD2 (6 bases). Germline CDR1 reads SGHDN; CDR2 reads FVKESK. The CDR3 length is 14 residues. The V gene lost 6 bases and the J gene lost 7 bases, with 15 bases spanning the gap. CDR3 bases: TGTGCCAGCAGGTCCGACCGGGACTTCGGGGAGCTGTTTTTT. Translated: CASRSDRDFGELFF.

The CDR3 loop is CASSQEGGRELFF. CDR3 DNA: TGTGCCAGCAGCCAGGAGGGGGGGAGGGAACTGTTTTTT. V gene TRBV4-2 combines with J gene TRBJ1-4, with D possibly TRBD1 on 6 matching bases. The CDR3 runs to 13 residues. Germline CDR1 and CDR2: LGHNA and YNFKEQ. Trimming took off 3 bases at V and 12 bases at J, with 14 bases between the two ends.

The chain employs TRBV7-2 and TRBJ1-3; TRBD1 is a possible D gene (5 bases). This CDR3 has 15 residues. Trimming shortened V by 1 base and J by 5 bases, and 12 bases separated the two germline ends. The germline V gene has CDR1 SGHTA and CDR2 FQGNSA. The CDR3 loop is CASSLEWTNRNTIYF. In DNA form, the CDR3 reads TGTGCCAGCAGCTTAGAATGGACAAACCGAAACACCATATATTTT.

The J gene is TRBJ1-3, the V gene TRBV28; D might be TRBD1 (6 bases). V was cut by 5 bases and J by 0 bases, with 11 bases left in between. The CDR3 contains 15 residues. Germline V gene data show CDR1 as MDHEN and CDR2 as SYDVKM. In DNA form, the CDR3 reads TGTGCCAGCAGTCCCGACAGGAGCTCTGGAAACACCATATATTTT. Its translation is CASSPDRSSGNTIYF.

The rearrangement links TRBV28 to TRBJ1-5; TRBD1 agrees at 8 bases. The length of the CDR3 is 13 residues. V dropped 4 bases and J dropped 7; count of bases not matched to a gene: 3. Germline V CDR1 and CDR2: MDHEN, SYDVKM. The CDR3 is CASSSQGGQPQHF. CDR3 coding DNA: TGTGCCAGCAGTTCACAGGGGGGGCAGCCCCAGCATTTT.

The chain uses TRBV11-2 and TRBJ1-1, with a possible D match to TRBD1 (6 bases). The V end was cut by 2 bases, the J end by 5 bases, with 12 bases between. The CDR3 spans 14 residues. Germline V gene data show CDR1 as SGHAT and CDR2 as FQNNGV. In nucleotides, the CDR3 is TGTGCCAGCAGCTTACGAGGGGGAGGGACTGAAGCTTTCTTT. This codes for CASSLRGGGTEAFF.